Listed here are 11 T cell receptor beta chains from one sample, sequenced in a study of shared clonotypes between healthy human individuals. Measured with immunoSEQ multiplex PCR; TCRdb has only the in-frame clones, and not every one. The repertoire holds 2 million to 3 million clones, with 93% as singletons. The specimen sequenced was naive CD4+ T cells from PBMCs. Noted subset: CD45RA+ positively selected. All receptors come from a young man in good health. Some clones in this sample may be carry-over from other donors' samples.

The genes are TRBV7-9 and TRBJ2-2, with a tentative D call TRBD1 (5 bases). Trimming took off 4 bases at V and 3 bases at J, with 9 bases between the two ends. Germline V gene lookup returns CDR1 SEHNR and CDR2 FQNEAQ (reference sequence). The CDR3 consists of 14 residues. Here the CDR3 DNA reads TGTGCCAGCAGCTCACGACAGTACACCGGGGAGCTGTTTTTT. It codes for CASSSRQYTGELFF.

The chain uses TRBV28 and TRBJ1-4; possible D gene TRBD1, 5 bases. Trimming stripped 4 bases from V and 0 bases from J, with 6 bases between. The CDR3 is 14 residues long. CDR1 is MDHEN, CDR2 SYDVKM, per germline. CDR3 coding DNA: TGTGCCAGCAGTTGGACATCAACTAATGAAAAACTGTTTTTT. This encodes CASSWTSTNEKLFF.

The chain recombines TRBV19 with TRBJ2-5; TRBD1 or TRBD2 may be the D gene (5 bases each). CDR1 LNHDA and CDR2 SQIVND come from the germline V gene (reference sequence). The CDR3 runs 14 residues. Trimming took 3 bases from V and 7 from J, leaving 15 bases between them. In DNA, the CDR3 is TGTGCCAGTAGTATGAGAACCGAGGGGCGGACCCAGTACTTC. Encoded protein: CASSMRTEGRTQYF. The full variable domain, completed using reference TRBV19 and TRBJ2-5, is DGGITQSPKYLFRKEGQNVTLSCEQNLNHDAMYWYRQDPGQGLRLIYYSQIVNDFQKGDIAEGYSVSREKKESFPLTVTSAQKNPTAFYLCASSMRTEGRTQYFGPGTRLLVL.

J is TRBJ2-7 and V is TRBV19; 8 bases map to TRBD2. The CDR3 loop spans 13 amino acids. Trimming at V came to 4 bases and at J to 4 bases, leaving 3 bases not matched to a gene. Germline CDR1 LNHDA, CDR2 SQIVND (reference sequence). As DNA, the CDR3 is TGTGCCAGTAGTACCCAGCGGGGGTACGAGCAGTACTTC. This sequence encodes CASSTQRGYEQYF.

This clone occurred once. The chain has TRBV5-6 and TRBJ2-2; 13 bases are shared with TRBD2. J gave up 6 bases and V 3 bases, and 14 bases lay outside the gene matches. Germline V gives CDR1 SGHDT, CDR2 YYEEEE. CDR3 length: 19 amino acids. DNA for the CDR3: TGTGCCAGCAGCTGGCCCCCGGGACTAGCGGGAAGTAAGCCCGGGGAGCTGTTTTTT. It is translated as CASSWPPGLAGSKPGELFF. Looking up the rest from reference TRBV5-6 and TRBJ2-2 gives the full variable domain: DAGVTQSPTHLIKTRGQQVTLRCSPKSGHDTVSWYQQALGQGPQFIFQYYEEEERQRGNFPDRFSGHQFPNYSSELNVNALLLGDSALYLCASSWPPGLAGSKPGELFFGEGSRLTVL.

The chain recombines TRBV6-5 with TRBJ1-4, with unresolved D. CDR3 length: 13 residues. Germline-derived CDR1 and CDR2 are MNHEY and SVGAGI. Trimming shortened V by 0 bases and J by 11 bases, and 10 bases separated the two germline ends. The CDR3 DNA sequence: TGTGCCAGCAGTTACTCCACCCAAAGTAAACTGTTTTTT. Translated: CASSYSTQSKLFF.

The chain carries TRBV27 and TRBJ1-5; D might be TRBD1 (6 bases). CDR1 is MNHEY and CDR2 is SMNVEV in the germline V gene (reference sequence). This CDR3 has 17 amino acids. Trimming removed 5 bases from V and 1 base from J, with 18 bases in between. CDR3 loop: CASSPRTVRGSNQPQHF. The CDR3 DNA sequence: TGTGCCAGCAGTCCGCGGACAGTCCGGGGGAGCAATCAGCCCCAGCATTTT.

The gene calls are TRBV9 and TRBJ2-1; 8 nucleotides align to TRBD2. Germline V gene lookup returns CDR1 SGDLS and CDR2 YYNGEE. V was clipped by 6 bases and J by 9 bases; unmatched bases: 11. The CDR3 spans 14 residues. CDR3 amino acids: CASNPSSGWSEQFF. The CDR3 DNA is TGTGCCAGCAATCCCTCTAGCGGGTGGAGTGAGCAGTTCTTC.

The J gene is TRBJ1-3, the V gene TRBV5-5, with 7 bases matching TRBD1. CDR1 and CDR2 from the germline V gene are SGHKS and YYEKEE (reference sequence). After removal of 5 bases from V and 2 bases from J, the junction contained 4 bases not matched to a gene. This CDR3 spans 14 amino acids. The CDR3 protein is CASRPDRAGNTIYF. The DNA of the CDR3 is TGTGCCAGCAGACCAGACAGGGCTGGAAACACCATATATTTT. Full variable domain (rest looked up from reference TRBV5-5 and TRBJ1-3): DAGVTQSPTHLIKTRGQQVTLRCSPISGHKSVSWYQQVLGQGPQFIFQYYEKEERGRGNFPDRFSARQFPNYSSELNVNALLLGDSALYLCASRPDRAGNTIYFGEGSWLTVV.

The CDR3 region has the DNA TGCGCCAGCAGCCTCCGGACAGGGGACCAGCCCCAGCATTTT. It is translated as CASSLRTGDQPQHF. V gene TRBV4-1 combines with J gene TRBJ1-5; 9 nucleotides agree with TRBD1. The CDR3 runs to 14 residues. V shed 4 bases, J shed 7 bases, and the junction held 5 bases outside the gene matches. The germline V gene encodes CDR1 MGHRA and CDR2 YSYEKL.

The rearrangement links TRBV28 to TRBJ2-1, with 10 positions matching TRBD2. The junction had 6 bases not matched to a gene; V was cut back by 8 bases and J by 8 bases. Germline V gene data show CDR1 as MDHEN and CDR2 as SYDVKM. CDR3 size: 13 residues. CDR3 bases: TGTGCCAGCGGAGCGGGGGGGGGCGATGAGCAGTTCTTC. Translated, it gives CASGAGGGDEQFF.